This T cell receptor beta chain was observed in a study of T cell changes during pregnancy in multiple sclerosis. The table came from immunoSEQ multiplex PCR; TCRdb's copy has only in-frame clones and leaves some out. The profile covers about 54,000 clones, with approximately 90% appearing a single time and approximately 0.6% taken by the ten largest. This clone was recorded only once. The length of the CDR3 is 18 residues. V lost 2 bases and J 0 bases, leaving 14 bases between the germline ends. In germline, CDR1 is MNHEY, CDR2 SMNVEV (reference sequence). Sequencing used CD4+ T cells from peripheral blood mononuclear cells, obtained in the first trimester of pregnancy. The TCR sequence derives from a female donor with multiple sclerosis, enrolled in a pregnancy study. The chain has TRBV27 and TRBJ1-6; a possible D gene is TRBD1 (6 bases). CDR3 loop: CASSLKGQGSSYNSPLHF. The CDR3 DNA reads as TGTGCCAGCAGTTTAAAGGGGCAGGGGAGCTCCTATAATTCACCCCTCCACTTT.